The 17 T cell receptor beta chains reported below all come from one sample, sequenced in a study of cytomegalovirus exposure and HLA in healthy donors. PCR used 60 Vbeta primers and 13 Jbeta primers. Assay: immunoSEQ multiplex PCR; the TCRdb copy retains only in-frame clones and omits some. Found here are about 160,000 clones, 80% of them singletons; the top ten hold 1%. Input material: PBMCs. These receptors were obtained from a woman aged 50 to 65 in good health and CMV-seropositive.

For the CDR3, the DNA is TGCGCCAGCAGCCTAATACTCGGGGAGCTGTTTTTT. It translates to CASSLILGELFF. The J gene is TRBJ2-2, the V gene TRBV5-1, with D unresolved. The CDR3 contains 12 residues. Trimming took 4 bases from V and 7 from J, leaving 8 bases between them. Looked up from germline, CDR1 is SGHRS and CDR2 is YFSETQ.

This clone came up a few times. This chain connects TRBV5-1 to TRBJ2-6, with 7 bases that match TRBD1. The junction had 4 bases not matched to a gene; V was cut back by 4 bases and J by 0 bases. CDR3 length equals 16 residues. Germline V gene data show CDR1 as SGHRS and CDR2 as YFSETQ. This CDR3 is CASSGTGASGANVLTF. The DNA for the CDR3 is TGCGCCAGCAGCGGTACAGGGGCCTCTGGGGCCAACGTCCTGACTTTC.

This clone was seen more than once but under ten times. The rearrangement links TRBV19 to TRBJ1-6; D gene ambiguous. V dropped 6 bases and J dropped 7 bases, with 7 bases sitting between them. This CDR3 is 12 amino acids long. CDR1 LNHDA and CDR2 SQIVND come from the germline V gene (reference sequence). CDR3 loop: CASSVQNSPLHF. Written as DNA, the CDR3 is TGTGCCAGTAGCGTCCAGAATTCACCCCTCCACTTT.

As concerns this clone: The same CDR3 is also encoded by other DNA sequences in this sample. V gene TRBV7-2 combines with J gene TRBJ2-7; TRBD2 matches at 10 bases. Germline lookup yields CDR1 SGHTA and CDR2 FQGNSA. The junction had 11 bases not matched to a gene; V was cut back by 3 bases and J by 0 bases. The CDR3 extends over 18 amino acids. CDR3 coding DNA: TGTGCCAGCAGCTTTAGGACTAGCGGTGGCCTAGGCTCCTACGAGCAGTACTTC. Its protein is CASSFRTSGGLGSYEQYF.

To note about this clone: This sample also contains other DNA sequences that code for the same CDR3. J is TRBJ1-1 and V is TRBV6-5; D not resolved. With 0 bases removed from V and 0 bases from J, the gap between germline ends came to 2 bases. The germline CDR1 and CDR2 sequences are MNHEY and SVGAGI. This CDR3 contains 13 residues. The CDR3 sequence: CASSYSVNTEAFF. Here the CDR3 DNA reads TGTGCCAGCAGTTACTCCGTGAACACTGAAGCTTTCTTT.

The V and J genes are TRBV7-2 and TRBJ2-3; 9 bases align to TRBD2. The CDR3 runs 16 residues. J lost 3 bases, V lost 5 bases, and 9 bases had no gene match. Germline V gene sequence: CDR1 SGHTA, CDR2 FQGNSA. The CDR3 loop is CASSIGGRAWTDTQYF. The CDR3 DNA reads TGTGCCAGCAGCATCGGCGGGAGGGCTTGGACAGATACGCAGTATTTT.

J is TRBJ1-1 and V is TRBV27; D may be TRBD1 (5 bases). The CDR3 extends over 16 amino acids. The germline V gene encodes CDR1 MNHEY and CDR2 SMNVEV (reference sequence). V lost 0 bases to trimming and J lost 1 base, with 12 bases between them. Here the CDR3 DNA reads TGTGCCAGCAGTTTATCGGGGGGGGTGGGGAACACTGAAGCTTTCTTT. Its protein is CASSLSGGVGNTEAFF.

This clone is a singleton in its sample. The chain has TRBV4-2 and TRBJ1-2, with D possibly matching TRBD1 (5 bases). V dropped 2 bases and J dropped 8 bases, with 18 bases sitting between them. The length of the CDR3 is 15 residues. Germline CDR1 is LGHNA and CDR2 is YNFKEQ. CDR3 amino acids: CASSQRTGVVGGYTF. CDR3 sequence (DNA): TGTGCCAGCAGCCAAAGAACGGGGGTTGTTGGAGGCTACACCTTC.

This clone has just a few counts. The V gene is TRBV9, the J gene TRBJ1-4; a possible D gene is TRBD1 (5 bases). The CDR3 spans 15 residues. Trimming removed 3 bases from V and 0 bases from J, with 9 bases in between. Germline V gene lookup returns CDR1 SGDLS and CDR2 YYNGEE. CDR3 sequence: CASSAGGATNEKLFF. In DNA form, the CDR3 reads TGTGCCAGCAGCGCCGGGGGGGCAACTAATGAAAAACTGTTTTTT.

This clone was found a few times. This chain uses TRBV7-2 with TRBJ1-1; no firm D call. CDR1 SGHTA and CDR2 FQGNSA come from the germline V gene. This CDR3 region has 16 residues. Trimming left V 1 base short and J 8 bases short, with 20 bases between. CDR3 sequence (DNA): TGTGCCAGCAGCTTAGTTTGGCAGGTTCGGGGTATGGAAGCTTTCTTT. Translating it yields CASSLVWQVRGMEAFF.

The chain uses TRBV15 and TRBJ1-1; unclear D gene. V shed 6 bases and J shed 6 bases, with 17 bases lying between them. The CDR3 runs 14 residues. The germline gives CDR1 LNHNV, CDR2 YYDKDF (reference sequence). CDR3 bases: TGTGCCACCAGTCCAGACTTGGGTTTTTCTGAAGCTTTCTTT. This sequence encodes CATSPDLGFSEAFF. Full variable domain (rest looked up from reference TRBV15 and TRBJ1-1): DAMVIQNPRYQVTQFGKPVTLSCSQTLNHNVMYWYQQKSSQAPKLLFHYYDKDFNNEADTPDNFQSRRPNTSFCFLDIRSPGLGDTAMYLCATSPDLGFSEAFFGQGTRLTVV.

V and J are TRBV19 and TRBJ1-5, with 7 bases that match TRBD1. V lost 7 bases, J lost 1 base, and 4 bases stayed unmatched. The CDR3 consists of 14 residues. The V gene's germline CDR1 is LNHDA and CDR2 SQIVND (reference sequence). The CDR3 nucleotides are TGTGCCAGTATCGACAGGGCGAGCAATCAGCCCCAGCATTTT. It codes for CASIDRASNQPQHF.

This chain links TRBV11-1 with TRBJ2-5; 15 nucleotides line up with TRBD2. The J segment lost 2 bases and the V segment lost 3 bases, leaving 7 bases of the junction unmatched. Germline lookup yields CDR1 SGHAT and CDR2 FQDESV (reference sequence). The CDR3 is made up of 18 amino acids. The CDR3 spells CASSLGLAGGSWQETQYF. DNA of the CDR3: TGTGCCAGCAGCTTGGGACTAGCGGGGGGAAGTTGGCAAGAGACCCAGTACTTC. Together with reference TRBV11-1 and TRBJ2-5, the CDR3 gives the full variable domain: EAEVAQSPRYKITEKSQAVAFWCDPISGHATLYWYRQILGQGPELLVQFQDESVVDDSQLPKDRFSAERLKGVDSTLKIQPAELGDSAMYLCASSLGLAGGSWQETQYFGPGTRLLVL.

The DNA for the CDR3 is TGTGCCAGCAGCTTAGGGGGACAGGGGGGCACAGATACGCAGTATTTT. The encoded protein is CASSLGGQGGTDTQYF. This chain links TRBV7-2 with TRBJ2-3, with 11 nucleotides matching TRBD1. The CDR3 runs to 16 residues. The junction had 1 base not matched to a gene; V was cut back by 1 base and J by 1 base. Looked up from germline, CDR1 is SGHTA and CDR2 is FQGNSA.

As concerns this clone: A junction end diverges from the germline sequence, so it may reflect a read error. The gene calls are TRBV7-2 and TRBJ1-2; 10 bases fit TRBD1. Germline CDR1 and CDR2: SGHTA and FQGNSA. There are 14 residues in the CDR3. CDR3 amino acids: CVSTWDRGYYGYTF. Written as DNA, the CDR3 is TGTGTCAGCACCTGGGACAGGGGTTACTATGGCTACACCTTC. Full variable domain (outside the CDR3, taken from reference TRBV7-2 and TRBJ1-2): GAGVSQSPSNKVTEKGKDVELRCDPISGHTALYWYRQSLGQGLEFLIYFQGNSAPDKSGLPSDRFSAERTGGSVSTLTIQRTQQEDSAVYLCVSTWDRGYYGYTFGSGTRLTVV.

This clone was seen more than once but under ten times. The chain links TRBV7-6 to TRBJ2-2; 11 positions match TRBD2. Germline lookup yields CDR1 SGHVS and CDR2 FNYEAQ. The CDR3 has 18 residues. With 5 bases clipped from V and 0 bases from J, the junction kept 8 bases outside the gene matches. The CDR3 bases are TGTGCCAGCAGCCCCGTCCGACTAGCGGGGACGAACACCGGGGAGCTGTTTTTT. It is translated as CASSPVRLAGTNTGELFF.

The CDR3 region has the DNA TGTGCCTCCCGGGGACAGACAGGGACCCAGTACTTC. Translation: CASRGQTGTQYF. The V and J genes are TRBV9 and TRBJ2-5, with 7 bases identical to TRBD1. This CDR3 is 12 amino acids long. Per the germline V gene, CDR1 is SGDLS and CDR2 is YYNGEE. Trimming took 10 bases from V and 7 from J; bases not matched to a gene: 10.